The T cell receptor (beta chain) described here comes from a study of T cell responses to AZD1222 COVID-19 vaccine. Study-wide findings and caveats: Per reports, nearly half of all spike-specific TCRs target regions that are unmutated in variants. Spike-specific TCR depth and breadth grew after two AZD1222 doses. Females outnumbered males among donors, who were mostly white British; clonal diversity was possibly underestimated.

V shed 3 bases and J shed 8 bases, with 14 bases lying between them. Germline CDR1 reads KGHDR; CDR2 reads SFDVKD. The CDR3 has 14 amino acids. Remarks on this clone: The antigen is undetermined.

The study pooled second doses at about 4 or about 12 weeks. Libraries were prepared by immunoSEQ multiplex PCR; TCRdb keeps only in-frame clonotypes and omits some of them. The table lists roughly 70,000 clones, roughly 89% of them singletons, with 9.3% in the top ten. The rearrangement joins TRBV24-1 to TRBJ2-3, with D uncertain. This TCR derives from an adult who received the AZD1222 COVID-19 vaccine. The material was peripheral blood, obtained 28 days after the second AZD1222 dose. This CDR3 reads CATSDTASAGTQYF. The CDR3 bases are TGTGCCACCAGTGATACGGCCTCCGCAGGTACGCAGTATTTT.